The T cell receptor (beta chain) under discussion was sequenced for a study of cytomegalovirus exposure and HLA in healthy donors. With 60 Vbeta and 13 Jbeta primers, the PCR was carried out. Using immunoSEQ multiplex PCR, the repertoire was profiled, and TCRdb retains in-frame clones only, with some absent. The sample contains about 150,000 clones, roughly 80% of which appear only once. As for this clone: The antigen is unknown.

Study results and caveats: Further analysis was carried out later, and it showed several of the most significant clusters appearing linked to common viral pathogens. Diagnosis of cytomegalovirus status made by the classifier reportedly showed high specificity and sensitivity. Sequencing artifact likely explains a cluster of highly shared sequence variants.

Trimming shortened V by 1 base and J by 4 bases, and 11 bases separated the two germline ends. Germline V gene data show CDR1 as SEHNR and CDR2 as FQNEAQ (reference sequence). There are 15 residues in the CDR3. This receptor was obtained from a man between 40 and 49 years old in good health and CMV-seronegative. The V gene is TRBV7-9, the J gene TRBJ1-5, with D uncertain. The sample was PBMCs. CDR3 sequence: CASSLDGQANQPQHF. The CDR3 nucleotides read TGTGCCAGCAGCTTAGATGGGCAGGCTAATCAGCCCCAGCATTTT.